Shown below are 2 T cell receptor beta chains from a single sample sequenced in a study of OX40 agonist ivuxolimab in advanced cancers. Clones were sequenced by immunoSEQ multiplex PCR, and TCRdb holds only the in-frame ones, with some missing. The sample has about 20,000 clones; about 93% are singletons. Sequenced material: CD4+ or CD8+ T cells sorted from blood, taken in a trial of the OX40 agonist ivuxolimab. The source of these receptors is an adult with an advanced solid tumor such as melanoma, head and neck, liver or kidney cancer.

This clone was detected only once. CDR3 region: CASSLGSGSTDTQYF. In DNA form, the CDR3 reads TGTGCCAGCAGCTTAGGGTCCGGGTCGACAGATACGCAGTATTTT. The chain joins TRBV7-6 to TRBJ2-3; D gene uncertain. V lost 1 base to trimming and J lost 3 bases, with 11 bases between them. The CDR3 runs to 15 residues. Germline lookup yields CDR1 SGHVS and CDR2 FNYEAQ.

The chain couples TRBV5-1 to TRBJ2-1; possible D gene TRBD2, 6 bases. Looked up from germline, CDR1 is SGHRS and CDR2 is YFSETQ. The CDR3 extends over 15 amino acids. V was clipped by 0 bases and J by 4 bases, with 11 bases between them. The CDR3 DNA follows: TGCGCCAGCAGCTTGGTGGAGGGTGTTTACAATGAGCAGTTCTTC. Translated, it gives CASSLVEGVYNEQFF.